The entry below describes one T cell receptor beta chain. The target antigen is unknown. These data originate in a study of monozygotic twins with inflammatory bowel disease. The UMIs contained a 6-nucleotide sample barcode. They were added by template switching during cDNA synthesis. TCRdb reprocessed the 5' RACE reads; each CDR3 protein has one entry and no DNA is given. The table for this sample gives roughly 320,000 distinct CDR3 sequences. Study-level findings and limits: The existence of one strong signal or clonotype linked to IBD lacked support. Among the T cells, different subtypes could not be distinguished. Those with IBD had lower TCRbeta diversity (inverse Simpson) than their healthy co-twins did.

This CDR3 contains 15 residues. Looked up from germline, CDR1 is MNHEY and CDR2 is SVGAGI. The rearrangement joins TRBV6-5 to TRBJ1-1; TCRdb lists TRBD1, though no DNA is available to test this call. The sequencing sample was made of blood. This TCR came from a human donor with ulcerative colitis or Crohn's disease, or a healthy co-twin of an affected twin (not recorded which). This CDR3 reads CASSYGWDVNTEAFF.